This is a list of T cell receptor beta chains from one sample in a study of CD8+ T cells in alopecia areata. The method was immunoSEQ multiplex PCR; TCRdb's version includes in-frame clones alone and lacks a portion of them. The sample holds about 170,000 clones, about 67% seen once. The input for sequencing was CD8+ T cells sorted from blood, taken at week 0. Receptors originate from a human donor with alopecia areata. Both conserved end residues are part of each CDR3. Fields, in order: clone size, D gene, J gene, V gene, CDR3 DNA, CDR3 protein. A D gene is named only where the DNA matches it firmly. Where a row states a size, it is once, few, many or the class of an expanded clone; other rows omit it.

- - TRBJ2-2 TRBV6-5 TGTGCCAGCAGACTACTTCACCGCACCGGGGAGCTGTTTTTT CASRLLHRTGELFF
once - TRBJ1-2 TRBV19 TGTGCCAGTAGTATTGTCGGGTCCTATGGCTACACCTTC CASSIVGSYGYTF
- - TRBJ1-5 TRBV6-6 TGTGCCAGCAGTTACTCCAGGGGCGGTCAGCCCCAGCATTTT CASSYSRGGQPQHF
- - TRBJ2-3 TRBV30 TGTGCCTGGAGTGTTGGGGGAACTAGCACAGATACGCAGTATTTT CAWSVGGTSTDTQYF
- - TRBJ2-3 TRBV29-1 TGCAGCGTAGGCACAGATACGCAGTATTTT CSVGTDTQYF
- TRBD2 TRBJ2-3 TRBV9 TGTGCCAGCAGCTCAGACGGGGGGGCAGCAGATACGCAGTATTTT CASSSDGGAADTQYF
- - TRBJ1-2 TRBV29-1 TGCAGCGTTTTAGGCACAGGCCCCTATGGCTACACCTTC CSVLGTGPYGYTF
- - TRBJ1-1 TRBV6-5 TGTGCCAGCAGTAGAGGAGTCGAAGCTTTCTTT CASSRGVEAFF
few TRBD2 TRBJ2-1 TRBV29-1 TGCAGCGTTGAACCCGGCGGGGGGGCCTACAATGAGCAGTTCTTC CSVEPGGGAYNEQFF
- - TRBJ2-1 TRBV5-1 TGCGCCAGCAGCTTTAAAGGGGAAGATGAGCAGTTCTTC CASSFKGEDEQFF
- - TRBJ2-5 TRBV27 TGTGCCAGCTGCCGGGGCCCCCAAGAGACCCAGTACTTC CASCRGPQETQYF
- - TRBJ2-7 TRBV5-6 TGTGCCAGCAGCTTCCCGACCGGGCAGGGCCCCGAGCAGTACTTC CASSFPTGQGPEQYF
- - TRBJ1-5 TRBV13 TGTGCCAGCAGCCCCAGGGGCTCGGGGCAGCCCCAGCATTTT CASSPRGSGQPQHF
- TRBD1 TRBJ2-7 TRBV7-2 TGTGCCAGCAGCCGGGGTCAGGGGGTGATCGAGCAGTACTTC CASSRGQGVIEQYF
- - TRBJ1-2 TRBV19 TGTGCCAGTAGTTACCCGACAGCACATGGCTACACCTTC CASSYPTAHGYTF
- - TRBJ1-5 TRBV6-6 TGTGCCAGCAACCAACGGGGTGATCAGCCCCAGCATTTT CASNQRGDQPQHF
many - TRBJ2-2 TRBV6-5 TGTGCCAGCAGATTCTTTGGGGGAGGCACCGGGGAGCTGTTTTTT CASRFFGGGTGELFF
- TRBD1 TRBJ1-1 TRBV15 TGTGCCACCAGCAGAGTACAGGGGACACCTGAAGCTTTCTTT CATSRVQGTPEAFF
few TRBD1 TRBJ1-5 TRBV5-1 TGCGCCAGCAGCTTGGGGACAGGAGGCAATCAGCCCCAGCATTTT CASSLGTGGNQPQHF
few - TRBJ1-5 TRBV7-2 TGTGCCAGCAGCTTAGACGACAGGAAGCATCAGCCCCAGCATTTT CASSLDDRKHQPQHF
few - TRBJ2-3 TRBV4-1 TGCGCCAGCAGCCAAGGGTCTACCAGCACAGATACGCAGTATTTT CASSQGSTSTDTQYF
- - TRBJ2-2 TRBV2 TGTGCCAGCAGTGAACGCCTAACCGGGGCGCGTATGGACACCGGGGAGCTGTTTTTT CASSERLTGARMDTGELFF
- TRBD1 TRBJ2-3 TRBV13 TGTGCCAGCAGCTTACGGGACAGTGGTACAGATACGCAGTATTTT CASSLRDSGTDTQYF
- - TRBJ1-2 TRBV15 TGTGCCACCAGCAGAGCTCACCCCGCCGCAGATGGAGGCTACACCTTC CATSRAHPAADGGYTF
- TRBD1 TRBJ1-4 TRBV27 TGTGCCAGCAGTTGGACAGGGATCCAGGAAAAACTGTTTTTT CASSWTGIQEKLFF
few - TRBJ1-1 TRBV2 TGTGCCAGCGTGAGGGTTTACACTGAAGCTTTCTTT CASVRVYTEAFF
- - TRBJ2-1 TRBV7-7 TGTGCTAGCAGCTTAGGCGGGGGCAGGGGGAATGAGCAGTTCTTC CASSLGGGRGNEQFF
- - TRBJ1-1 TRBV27 TGTGCCAGCTCTTCGGGGGGGCTGAACACTGAAGCTTTCTTT CASSSGGLNTEAFF
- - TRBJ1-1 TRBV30 TGTGCCTGGAGTGTACTAAGGAACACTGAAGCTTTCTTT CAWSVLRNTEAFF
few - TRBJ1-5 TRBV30 TGTGCCTGGAGTGTTTGGGGGGGATGGCAGCCCCAGCATTTT CAWSVWGGWQPQHF
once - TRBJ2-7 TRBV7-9 TGTGCCAGCAGCTTGTCGGGGTACGAGCAGTACTTC CASSLSGYEQYF
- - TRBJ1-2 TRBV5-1 TGCGCCAGCAGCTTGACCACTTCTAACTATGGCTACACCTTC CASSLTTSNYGYTF
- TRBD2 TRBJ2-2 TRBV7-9 TGTGCCAGCAGACAGACTAGCGGGACCGGGGAGCTGTTTTTT CASRQTSGTGELFF
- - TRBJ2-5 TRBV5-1 TGCGCCAGCAGCTTGAAGTGGTACCAAGAGACCCAGTACTTC CASSLKWYQETQYF
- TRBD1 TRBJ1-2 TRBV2 TGTGCCAGCAGTCCCCTCGGCACAGGGGCCTATGGCTACACCTTC CASSPLGTGAYGYTF
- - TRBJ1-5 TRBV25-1 TGTGCCAGCTCCTCCCACAGTGTCAATCAGCCCCAGCATTTT CASSSHSVNQPQHF
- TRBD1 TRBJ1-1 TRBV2 TGTGCCAGCAGTGAAACCTCTCAGGGGGGTTTGACTGAAGCTTTCTTT CASSETSQGGLTEAFF
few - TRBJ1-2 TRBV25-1 TGTGCCAGCATGTCCTTTTATAGTGGCTACACCTTC CASMSFYSGYTF
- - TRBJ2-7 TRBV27 TGTGCCAGCAGCGGGTTGGGGGTCCCCTACGAGCAGTACTTC CASSGLGVPYEQYF
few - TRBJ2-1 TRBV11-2 TGTGCCAGCAGCCCCGCGAGCGGGACATACAATGAGCAGTTCTTC CASSPASGTYNEQFF
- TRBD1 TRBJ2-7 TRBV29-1 TGCAGCGCCTGGACAGGGGAATACTACGAGCAGTACTTC CSAWTGEYYEQYF
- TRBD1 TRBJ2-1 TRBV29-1 TGCAGCGTTGAAGGGTCGGACAGGGGTTACAATGAGCAGTTCTTC CSVEGSDRGYNEQFF
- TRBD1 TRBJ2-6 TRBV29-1 TGCAGCGCCCAGATAGCAGGGGGAGCTGCTGGGGCCAACGTCCTGACTTTC CSAQIAGGAAGANVLTF
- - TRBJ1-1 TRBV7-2 TGTGCCAGCAGCTACAATAGGAACACTGAAGCTTTCTTT CASSYNRNTEAFF
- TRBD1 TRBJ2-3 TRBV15 TGTGCCACCAGGGACAGGGGGGAAGATACGCAGTATTTT CATRDRGEDTQYF
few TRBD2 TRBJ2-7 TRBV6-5 TGTGCCAGCAGTTACTCGGCTAGCGGGGGCTCCTACGAGCAGTACTTC CASSYSASGGSYEQYF
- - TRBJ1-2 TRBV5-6 TGTGCCAGCAGCTTGGGGTCCCCGACCCTTGCCTATGGCTACACCTTC CASSLGSPTLAYGYTF
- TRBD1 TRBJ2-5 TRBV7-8 TGTGCCAGCAGCGGGACAGGGAAAGAGACCCAGTACTTC CASSGTGKETQYF
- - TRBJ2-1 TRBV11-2 TGTGCCAGCAGCTTATCGGGTACACAACAGGAGTTCTTC CASSLSGTQQEFF